This T cell receptor beta chain was recorded in a study of blood T cells in healthy people across ages. Concerning this clonotype: Its antigen is not identified.

Study-level points and caveats: The donors' CMV status was not determined, possibly confounding changes in expanded clonotypes. The diversity estimates, figures obtained from one million T cells, were considered underestimates. No conclusive comparison of naive versus antigen-experienced cells was possible with unsorted PBMCs.

Combining a sample-barcoded 5' primer with a J-beta primer mix, a second PCR ran for about 7 to 11 cycles. TCRdb fed the 5' RACE reads into MiXCR, producing one record per CDR3 protein. Here the sample spans 700,000 to 950,000 distinct CDR3 sequences, about 40% being singletons. The sample was blood. This receptor was identified in a woman aged 60-75 years in good health.

The CDR3 bases are TGCGCCAGCAGCGTACTGACAGGGAGGGAGACCCAGTACTTC. Translating it yields CASSVLTGRETQYF. The chain has TRBV5-1 and TRBJ2-5; possible D gene TRBD1, 7 bases. Trimming left V 4 bases short and J 5 bases short, with 15 bases between. Germline lookup yields CDR1 SGHRS and CDR2 YFSETQ. CDR3 length: 14 amino acids.